Listed below are T cell receptor beta chains from one sample, sequenced in a study of response to subunit inactivated influenza vaccine. TCRdb fed the RT-PCR reads into MiXCR, producing one record per CDR3 protein. Of about 480,000 distinct CDR3 sequences listed, 10% to 15% are singletons. This material consisted of PBMCs from blood, taken 35 to 45 days after vaccination. These receptors originate from a man aged 45-65 years who received an inactivated influenza vaccine. Both conserved end residues are part of each CDR3. The order of the fields is clone size, J gene, V gene, D gene, CDR3 DNA, CDR3 protein. A D gene is named only where the DNA matches it firmly. Where a row states a size, it is once, few, many or the class of an expanded clone; other rows omit it.

clone_size: few
j_call: TRBJ2-3
v_call: TRBV4-2
d_call: .
cdr3_nt: TGTGCCAGCAGCCGAACCGGAGCGGCCCGCACAGATACGCAGTATTTT
cdr3_aa: CASSRTGAARTDTQYF

clone_size: .
j_call: TRBJ2-7
v_call: TRBV7-2
d_call: .
cdr3_nt: TGTGCCAGCAGCTTAGTTCCCCTTGTCGAGCAGTACTTC
cdr3_aa: CASSLVPLVEQYF

clone_size: .
j_call: TRBJ2-5
v_call: TRBV20-1
d_call: .
cdr3_nt: TGCAGTGTCAGGATTTCTGGGACCCAGTACTTC
cdr3_aa: CSVRISGTQYF

clone_size: few
j_call: TRBJ2-3
v_call: TRBV5-1
d_call: .
cdr3_nt: TGCGCCAGCAGCTTGGAACGCAGGGCAGTGTCAGATACGCAGTATTTT
cdr3_aa: CASSLERRAVSDTQYF

clone_size: .
j_call: TRBJ2-1
v_call: TRBV6-2/TRBV6-3
d_call: .
cdr3_nt: TGTGCCAGCAGTTTCCAGAGCAATAGTCCGTTCGATGAGCAGTTCTTC
cdr3_aa: CASSFQSNSPFDEQFF

clone_size: .
j_call: TRBJ2-5
v_call: TRBV2
d_call: TRBD1
cdr3_nt: TGTGCCAGCAGGACCGGACAGGGGGTTTTGGCCCAGTACTTC
cdr3_aa: CASRTGQGVLAQYF

clone_size: .
j_call: TRBJ2-1
v_call: TRBV11-2
d_call: TRBD1
cdr3_nt: TGTGCCAGCAGCTTAGATCTGCGGACAGGGGCCTACAATGAGCAGTTCTTC
cdr3_aa: CASSLDLRTGAYNEQFF

clone_size: .
j_call: TRBJ2-1
v_call: TRBV5-1
d_call: .
cdr3_nt: TGCGCCAGCAGCTTGCGGGCCCGGGACAATGAGCAGTTCTTC
cdr3_aa: CASSLRARDNEQFF

clone_size: .
j_call: TRBJ2-7
v_call: TRBV20-1
d_call: TRBD1
cdr3_nt: TGCAGTGCCCCGGCCCACGGACAGGGCTACGAGCAGTACTTC
cdr3_aa: CSAPAHGQGYEQYF

clone_size: .
j_call: TRBJ2-5
v_call: TRBV7-6
d_call: .
cdr3_nt: TGTGCCAGCAGCCTGGGACCGAGGACCCAGTACTTC
cdr3_aa: CASSLGPRTQYF

clone_size: many
j_call: TRBJ2-5
v_call: TRBV7-2
d_call: TRBD1
cdr3_nt: TGTGCCAGCAGCCGAACAGGGGTGGGAGAGACCCAGTACTTC
cdr3_aa: CASSRTGVGETQYF

clone_size: many
j_call: TRBJ1-2
v_call: TRBV29-1
d_call: TRBD1
cdr3_nt: TGCAGCGTCATGACTGGGGACAGGGGGCCGGGTGGCTACACCTTC
cdr3_aa: CSVMTGDRGPGGYTF

clone_size: .
j_call: TRBJ2-1
v_call: TRBV6-5
d_call: TRBD2
cdr3_nt: TGTGCCAGCAGTTACTCAAGGGCTAGCGGGAGGGTAAATGAGCAGTTCTTC
cdr3_aa: CASSYSRASGRVNEQFF

clone_size: few
j_call: TRBJ2-7
v_call: TRBV5-5
d_call: .
cdr3_nt: TGTGCCAGCAGCTTGGGATTCTCACCGAGCTCCTACGAGCAGTACTTC
cdr3_aa: CASSLGFSPSSYEQYF

clone_size: few
j_call: TRBJ1-5
v_call: TRBV29-1
d_call: .
cdr3_nt: TGCAGCGTCGCAAACACCCGGGATAGCAATCAGCCCCAGCATTTT
cdr3_aa: CSVANTRDSNQPQHF

clone_size: few
j_call: TRBJ2-7
v_call: TRBV2
d_call: .
cdr3_nt: TGTGCCAGCAAAGTCGGGGGACAGAGCTACGAGCAGTACTTC
cdr3_aa: CASKVGGQSYEQYF

clone_size: few
j_call: TRBJ2-7
v_call: TRBV29-1
d_call: .
cdr3_nt: TGCAGCGTTGGACAAAAGCTCTCCTACGAGCAGTACTTC
cdr3_aa: CSVGQKLSYEQYF

clone_size: few
j_call: TRBJ1-1
v_call: TRBV3-1
d_call: .
cdr3_nt: TGTGCCAGCAGCCATCCCCCCCAGAACACTGAAGCTTTCTTT
cdr3_aa: CASSHPPQNTEAFF

clone_size: few
j_call: TRBJ2-5
v_call: TRBV5-6
d_call: TRBD2
cdr3_nt: TGTGCCAGCAGCGGAGAACAGCGGGGGGATTGGGAGACCCAGTACTTC
cdr3_aa: CASSGEQRGDWETQYF

clone_size: .
j_call: TRBJ2-7
v_call: TRBV12-3/TRBV12-4
d_call: TRBD2
cdr3_nt: TGTGCCAGCAGTTTCAGTCTAGCGGGAGTTTCCTACGAGCAGTACTTC
cdr3_aa: CASSFSLAGVSYEQYF

clone_size: .
j_call: TRBJ2-1
v_call: TRBV7-8
d_call: .
cdr3_nt: TGTGCCAGCACCAAGGACAGCTCCTACAATGAGCAGTTCTTC
cdr3_aa: CASTKDSSYNEQFF

clone_size: few
j_call: TRBJ2-7
v_call: TRBV18
d_call: .
cdr3_nt: TGTGCCAGCTCACCACCAGGACAGATCTACGAGCAGTACTTC
cdr3_aa: CASSPPGQIYEQYF

clone_size: .
j_call: TRBJ2-6
v_call: TRBV6-2/TRBV6-3
d_call: .
cdr3_nt: TGTGCCAGCAGTTACTCGCTCTCTGGGGCCAACGTCCTGACTTTC
cdr3_aa: CASSYSLSGANVLTF

clone_size: .
j_call: TRBJ2-7
v_call: TRBV6-2/TRBV6-3
d_call: TRBD1
cdr3_nt: TGTGCCAGCAGACGGACAGGGGGCAATTACGAGCAGTACTTC
cdr3_aa: CASRRTGGNYEQYF

clone_size: many
j_call: TRBJ1-2
v_call: TRBV12-3/TRBV12-4
d_call: .
cdr3_nt: TGTGCCAGCAGTTTAACCAGGTGGAAAGGCTACACCTTC
cdr3_aa: CASSLTRWKGYTF

clone_size: few
j_call: TRBJ2-7
v_call: TRBV4-3
d_call: .
cdr3_nt: TGCGCCAGCAGCCAAGATCCGCCTGTTATATGGGAGCAGTACTTC
cdr3_aa: CASSQDPPVIWEQYF

clone_size: few
j_call: TRBJ2-6
v_call: TRBV7-9
d_call: .
cdr3_nt: TGTGCCAGCAGCTTGAGGGTTCCTGGGGCCAACGTCCTGACTTTC
cdr3_aa: CASSLRVPGANVLTF

clone_size: .
j_call: TRBJ2-7
v_call: TRBV4-2
d_call: .
cdr3_nt: TGTGCCAGCAGCCAAGATGTATACTACGAGCAGTACTTC
cdr3_aa: CASSQDVYYEQYF

clone_size: few
j_call: TRBJ1-5
v_call: TRBV5-6
d_call: .
cdr3_nt: TGTGCCAGCAGCTCGGCGAGGAGCAATCAGCCCCAGCATTTT
cdr3_aa: CASSSARSNQPQHF

clone_size: few
j_call: TRBJ1-1
v_call: TRBV20-1
d_call: .
cdr3_nt: TGCAGTGGTGAAGGGACATTCAACACTGAAGCTTTCTTT
cdr3_aa: CSGEGTFNTEAFF

clone_size: few
j_call: TRBJ2-7
v_call: TRBV20-1
d_call: .
cdr3_nt: TGCAGTGTCCCCCGCCTGGGGGGTTTCGAGCAGTACTTC
cdr3_aa: CSVPRLGGFEQYF

clone_size: many
j_call: TRBJ2-7
v_call: TRBV4-2
d_call: .
cdr3_nt: TGTGCCAGCAGCCAGGCCGGGACACCTTCCGAGCAGTACTTC
cdr3_aa: CASSQAGTPSEQYF

clone_size: .
j_call: TRBJ1-2
v_call: TRBV20-1
d_call: .
cdr3_nt: TGCAGTGCTAGAACGCCGGAAAACTATGGCTACACCTTC
cdr3_aa: CSARTPENYGYTF

clone_size: many
j_call: TRBJ2-7
v_call: TRBV7-8
d_call: .
cdr3_nt: TGTGCCAGCAGCTTAGGGGACGCGGCAGAGCAGTACTTC
cdr3_aa: CASSLGDAAEQYF

clone_size: many
j_call: TRBJ2-2
v_call: TRBV6-2/TRBV6-3
d_call: .
cdr3_nt: TGTGCCACCAGGGTCGTCGGGGAGCTGTTTTTT
cdr3_aa: CATRVVGELFF

clone_size: many
j_call: TRBJ2-7
v_call: TRBV15
d_call: .
cdr3_nt: TGTGCCACCAGCAGAGTAGGAGGGGGGATTCGCGAGCAGTACTTC
cdr3_aa: CATSRVGGGIREQYF

clone_size: .
j_call: TRBJ2-1
v_call: TRBV7-9
d_call: TRBD1
cdr3_nt: TGTGCCAGCAGCTCCTCAGGGGGTGCACCTGAGCAGTTCTTC
cdr3_aa: CASSSSGGAPEQFF

clone_size: .
j_call: TRBJ2-5
v_call: TRBV4-2
d_call: .
cdr3_nt: TGTGCCAGCAGCCCCGAAGGACCCCAAGAGACCCAGTACTTC
cdr3_aa: CASSPEGPQETQYF

clone_size: few
j_call: TRBJ2-7
v_call: TRBV20-1
d_call: TRBD2
cdr3_nt: TGCAGTGCCCAACCCGGGACTAGCGTCGTCTACGAGCAGTACTTC
cdr3_aa: CSAQPGTSVVYEQYF

clone_size: .
j_call: TRBJ1-5
v_call: TRBV12-5
d_call: .
cdr3_nt: TGTGCTAGTGGTTTGGTTCCGGGACGACAGGTCAATCAGCCCCAGCATTTT
cdr3_aa: CASGLVPGRQVNQPQHF

clone_size: .
j_call: TRBJ2-7
v_call: TRBV4-3
d_call: .
cdr3_nt: TGCGCCAGCAGCCAGGATTGGGGACTGGTATACGAGCAGTACTTC
cdr3_aa: CASSQDWGLVYEQYF

clone_size: many
j_call: TRBJ1-1
v_call: TRBV5-1
d_call: .
cdr3_nt: TGCGCCAGCAGCCCCCGGGACCCCTACACTGAAGCTTTCTTT
cdr3_aa: CASSPRDPYTEAFF

clone_size: .
j_call: TRBJ2-1
v_call: TRBV27
d_call: TRBD2
cdr3_nt: TGTGCCAGCAGTTCCCAGGCCTCCTCCTCGGGACTAGCGGGAGTAGGTGAGCAGTTCTTC
cdr3_aa: CASSSQASSSGLAGVGEQFF

clone_size: many
j_call: TRBJ1-1
v_call: TRBV5-1
d_call: .
cdr3_nt: TGCGCCAGCAGCTTGGAAATAACCACTGAAGCTTTCTTT
cdr3_aa: CASSLEITTEAFF

clone_size: many
j_call: TRBJ2-1
v_call: TRBV11-3
d_call: TRBD2
cdr3_nt: TGTGCCAGCAGCTTAGACGGGACTAGCGGGATGAGCTCCTACAATGAGCAGTTCTTC
cdr3_aa: CASSLDGTSGMSSYNEQFF

clone_size: .
j_call: TRBJ1-5
v_call: TRBV6-1
d_call: TRBD1
cdr3_nt: TGTGCCGGCAGTCCAGGGGGGCGCAATCAGCCCCAGCATTTT
cdr3_aa: CAGSPGGRNQPQHF

clone_size: .
j_call: TRBJ1-2
v_call: TRBV19
d_call: TRBD1
cdr3_nt: TGTGCCAGTAGTAGAGGGACAGGGGCGTCCTATGGCTACACCTTC
cdr3_aa: CASSRGTGASYGYTF

clone_size: .
j_call: TRBJ1-4
v_call: TRBV20-1
d_call: .
cdr3_nt: TGCAGTGCTAGTCACCGTAATGAAAAACTGTTTTTT
cdr3_aa: CSASHRNEKLFF

clone_size: few
j_call: TRBJ2-6
v_call: TRBV29-1
d_call: .
cdr3_nt: TGCAGCGTCCGGACGGCTTTTACCATTTCTGGGGCCAACGTCCTGACTTTC
cdr3_aa: CSVRTAFTISGANVLTF

clone_size: .
j_call: TRBJ2-1
v_call: TRBV7-2
d_call: TRBD1
cdr3_nt: TGTGCCAGCAGCCGATTCTCTGGACAGGCTGAAAATGAGCAGTTCTTC
cdr3_aa: CASSRFSGQAENEQFF

clone_size: .
j_call: TRBJ2-1
v_call: TRBV29-1
d_call: .
cdr3_nt: TGCAGCGTTGAAGGGACACAGGGGGGAGGGGGCTCCTACAATGAGCAGTTCTTC
cdr3_aa: CSVEGTQGGGGSYNEQFF